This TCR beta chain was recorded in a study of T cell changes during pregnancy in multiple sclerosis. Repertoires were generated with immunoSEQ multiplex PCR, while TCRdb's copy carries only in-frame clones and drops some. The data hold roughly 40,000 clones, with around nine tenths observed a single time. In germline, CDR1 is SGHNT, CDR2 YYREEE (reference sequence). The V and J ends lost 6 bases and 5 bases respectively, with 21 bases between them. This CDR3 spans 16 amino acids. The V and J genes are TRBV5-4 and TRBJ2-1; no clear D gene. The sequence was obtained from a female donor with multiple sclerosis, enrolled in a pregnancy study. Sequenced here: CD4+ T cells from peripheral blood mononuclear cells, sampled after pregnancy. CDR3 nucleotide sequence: TGTGCCAGCACAAAATCAACAGCCGTTGGCGACAATGAGCAGTTCTTC. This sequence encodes CASTKSTAVGDNEQFF.